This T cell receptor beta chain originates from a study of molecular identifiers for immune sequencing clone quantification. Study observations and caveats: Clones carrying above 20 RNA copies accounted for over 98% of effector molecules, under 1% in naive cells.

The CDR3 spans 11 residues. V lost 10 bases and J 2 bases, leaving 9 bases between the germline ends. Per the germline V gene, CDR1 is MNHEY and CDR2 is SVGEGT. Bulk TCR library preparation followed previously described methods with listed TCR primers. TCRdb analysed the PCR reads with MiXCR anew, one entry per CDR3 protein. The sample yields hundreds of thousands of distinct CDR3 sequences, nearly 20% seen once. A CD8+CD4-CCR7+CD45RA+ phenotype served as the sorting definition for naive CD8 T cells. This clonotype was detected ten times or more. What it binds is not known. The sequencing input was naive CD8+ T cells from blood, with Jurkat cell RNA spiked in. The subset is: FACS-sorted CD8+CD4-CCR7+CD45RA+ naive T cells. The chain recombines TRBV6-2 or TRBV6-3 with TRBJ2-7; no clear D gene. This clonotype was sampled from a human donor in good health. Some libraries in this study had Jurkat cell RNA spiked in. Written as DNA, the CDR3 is TGTGCCACGAGCCGGGCCTACGAGCAGTACTTC. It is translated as CATSRAYEQYF.